Included here is one T cell receptor beta chain sequence, with context. This sample is part of a study of blood T cell repertoires in COVID-19. Overall study: The cDNA or gDNA used as material had been derived from T cells, B-cell-depleted T cells, or PBMCs.

The CDR3 length is 14 residues. The V gene end was trimmed by 3 bases and the J gene end by 2 bases; junction bases not matched to a gene: 3. Looked up from germline, CDR1 is DFQATT and CDR2 is SNEGSKA (reference sequence). In the original processing: Estimated nucleated cell counts came from reference gene primer amplification. The method was immunoSEQ multiplex PCR; TCRdb's version includes in-frame clones alone and lacks a portion of them. V, J and clone size were drawn from that table, and D and trimming were deduced from the DNA. Altogether approximately 480,000 clones are present, 87% being singletons, with the ten largest covering around 0.7%. The study drew participants aged about 18 to 95 years from about two dozen US areas. Cohort placement rested on clinical history that participants reported themselves.

The TCR comes from a woman aged 18-29 years who had recovered from COVID-19. The sample was PBMCs or T cells enriched from blood (not recorded which). This chain connects TRBV20-1 to TRBJ2-7; 11 bases map to TRBD2. The CDR3 nucleotides read TGCAGTGCTAGTCGTAGCGGGGGGGCCTACGAGCAGTACTTC. Its protein is CSASRSGGAYEQYF.